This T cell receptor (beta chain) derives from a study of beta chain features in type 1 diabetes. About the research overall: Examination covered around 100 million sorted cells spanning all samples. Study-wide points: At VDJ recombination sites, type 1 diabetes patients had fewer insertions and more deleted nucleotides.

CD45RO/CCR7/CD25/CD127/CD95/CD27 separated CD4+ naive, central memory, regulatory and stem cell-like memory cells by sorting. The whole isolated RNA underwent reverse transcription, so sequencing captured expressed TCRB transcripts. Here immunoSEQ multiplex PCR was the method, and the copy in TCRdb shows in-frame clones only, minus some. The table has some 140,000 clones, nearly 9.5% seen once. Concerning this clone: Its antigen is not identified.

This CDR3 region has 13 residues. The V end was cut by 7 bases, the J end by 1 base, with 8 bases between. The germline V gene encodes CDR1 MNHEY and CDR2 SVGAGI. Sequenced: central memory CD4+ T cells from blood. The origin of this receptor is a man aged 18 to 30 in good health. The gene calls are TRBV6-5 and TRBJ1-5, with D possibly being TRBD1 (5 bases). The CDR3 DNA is TGTGCCAGCACAGGGCAAAGCAATCAGCCCCAGCATTTT. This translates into CASTGQSNQPQHF.